Below are 4 T cell receptor beta chains sequenced from a single sample in a study of cytomegalovirus exposure and HLA in healthy donors. In the PCR, 60 Vbeta and 13 Jbeta primers were used. Assay used: immunoSEQ multiplex PCR; TCRdb lists only in-frame clones, some missing. Among about 100,000 clones listed, about 75% were seen once. Sequencing used PBMCs. These receptors were taken from a man in his sixties in good health and CMV-seropositive.

The gene calls are TRBV2 and TRBJ2-5; the D gene is possibly TRBD2 (5 bases). Trimming left V 7 bases short and J 2 bases short, with 17 bases between. CDR3 length equals 15 residues. Per germline, CDR1 SNHLY and CDR2 FYNNEI. The CDR3 spells CASISGRRRQETQYF. The CDR3 coding sequence is TGTGCCAGCATAAGCGGCCGGAGGCGACAAGAGACCCAGTACTTC. Combining the CDR3 with reference TRBV2 and TRBJ2-5 gives the whole variable domain EPEVTQTPSHQVTQMGQEVILRCVPISNHLYFYWYRQILGQKVEFLVSFYNNEISEKSEIFDDQFSVERPDGSNFTLKIRSTKLEDSAMYFCASISGRRRQETQYFGPGTRLLVL.

The V and J genes are TRBV5-1 and TRBJ1-1; perhaps TRBD1 as D (5 bases). From germline, CDR1 is SGHRS and CDR2 YFSETQ. CDR3 length: 14 residues. Trimming removed 0 bases at V and 1 base at J, with 7 bases between. The CDR3 bases are TGCGCCAGCAGCTTGGCCGGGGGGAACACTGAAGCTTTCTTT. Encoded protein: CASSLAGGNTEAFF.

CDR3 coding DNA: TGTGCCACCCTTCTAGATTATGCGAACACTGAAGCTTTCTTT. Residues: CATLLDYANTEAFF. This chain uses TRBV2 with TRBJ1-1; D ambiguous. V lost 10 bases to trimming and J lost 1 base, with 16 bases between them. CDR1 and CDR2 from the germline V gene are SNHLY and FYNNEI. This CDR3 contains 14 residues.

The sample holds a few counts of this clone. The rearrangement links TRBV7-7 to TRBJ1-3; TRBD1 matches at 8 bases. The CDR3 extends over 15 amino acids. After removal of 5 bases from V and 1 base from J, the junction contained 4 bases not matched to a gene. Germline V CDR1 and CDR2: SSHAT, FNYEAQ (reference sequence). DNA for the CDR3: TGTGCCAGCAGCCAAGGGACAGGATCTGGAAACACCATATATTTT. It translates to CASSQGTGSGNTIYF.